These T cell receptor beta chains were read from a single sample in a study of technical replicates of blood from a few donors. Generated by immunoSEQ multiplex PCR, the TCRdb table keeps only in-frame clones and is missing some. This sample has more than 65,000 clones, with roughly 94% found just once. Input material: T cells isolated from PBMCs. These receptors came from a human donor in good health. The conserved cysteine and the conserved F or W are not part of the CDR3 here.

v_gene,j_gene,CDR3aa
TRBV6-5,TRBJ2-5,ASSPGTSGETQY
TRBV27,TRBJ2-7,ASSFSGSSYEQY
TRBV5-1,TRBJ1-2,ASSLGRGVTGYT
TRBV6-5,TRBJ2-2,ASSRQFTGELF
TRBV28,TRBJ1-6,ASSSPPGRDNSPLH
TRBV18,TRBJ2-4,ASSPSDIQY
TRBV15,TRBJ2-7,ATSRDLSRAHEQY
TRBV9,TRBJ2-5,ASSVAGGETQY
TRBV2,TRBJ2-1,ATPKRGKSSYNEQF
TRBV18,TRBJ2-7,ASSFTSSYEQY
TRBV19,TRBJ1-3,ASNDRPTFSGNTIY
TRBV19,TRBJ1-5,ASSLEVKNQPQH
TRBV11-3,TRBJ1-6,ASSFRVSSPLH
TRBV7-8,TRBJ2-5,ASSFPGSSRETQY
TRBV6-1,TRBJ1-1,ASSEARGNTEAF
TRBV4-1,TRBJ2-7,ASSPGVTYEQY
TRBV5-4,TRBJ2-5,ASRRTSLETQY
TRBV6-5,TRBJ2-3,ASSRYSVDTQY
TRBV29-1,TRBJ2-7,SVEETGLYEQY
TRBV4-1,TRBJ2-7,ASSSASIYEQY
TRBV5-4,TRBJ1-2,ASSLARAGNYGYT
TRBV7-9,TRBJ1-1,ASSIQDRGTEAF
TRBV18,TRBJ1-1,ASSPRTANTEAF
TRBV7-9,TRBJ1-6,ASSFELNNSPLH
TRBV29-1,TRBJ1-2,SVKGVLNYGYT
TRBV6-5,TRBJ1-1,ASSYSSGGGHTEAF
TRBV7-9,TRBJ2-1,AYTSGGGYNEQF
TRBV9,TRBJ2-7,ASSVAGEREHYEQY
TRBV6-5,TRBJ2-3,ASSYLGGSRTDTQY
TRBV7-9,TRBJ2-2,ASSQSGAYTGELF
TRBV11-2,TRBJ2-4,ASSWTRTSGRVKNIQY
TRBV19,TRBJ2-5,ASSIGIRAGETQY
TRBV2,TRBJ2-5,ASSESTSDPQETQY